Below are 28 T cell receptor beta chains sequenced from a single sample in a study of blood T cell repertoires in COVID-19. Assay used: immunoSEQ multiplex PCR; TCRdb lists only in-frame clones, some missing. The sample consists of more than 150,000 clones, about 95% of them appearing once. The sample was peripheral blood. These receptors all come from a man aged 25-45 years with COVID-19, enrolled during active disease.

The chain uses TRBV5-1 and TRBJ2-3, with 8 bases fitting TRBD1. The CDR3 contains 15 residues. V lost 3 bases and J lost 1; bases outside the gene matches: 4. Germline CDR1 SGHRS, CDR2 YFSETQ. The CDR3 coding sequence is TGCGCCAGCAGCTCCTGGACAGGGCGCACAGATACGCAGTATTTT. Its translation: CASSSWTGRTDTQYF.

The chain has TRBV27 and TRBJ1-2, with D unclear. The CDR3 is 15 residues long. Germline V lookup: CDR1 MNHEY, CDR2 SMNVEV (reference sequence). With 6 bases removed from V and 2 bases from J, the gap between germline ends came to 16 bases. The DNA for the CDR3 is TGTGCCAGCAGACATACAGTCGACCTAAACTATGGCTACACCTTC. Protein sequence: CASRHTVDLNYGYTF.

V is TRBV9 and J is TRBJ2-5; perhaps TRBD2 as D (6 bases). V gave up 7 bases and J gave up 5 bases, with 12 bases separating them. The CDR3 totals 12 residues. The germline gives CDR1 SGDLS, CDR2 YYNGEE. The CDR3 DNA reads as TGTGCCAGCCGCGGGGCGGGCGAGACCCAGTACTTC. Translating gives CASRGAGETQYF.

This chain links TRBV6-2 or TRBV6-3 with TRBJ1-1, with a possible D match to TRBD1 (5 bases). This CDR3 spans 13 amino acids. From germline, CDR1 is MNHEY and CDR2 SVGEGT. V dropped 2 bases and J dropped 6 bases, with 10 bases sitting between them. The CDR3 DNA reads TGTGCCAGCAGTTACGGGGCGGCGGCTGAAGCTTTCTTT. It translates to CASSYGAAAEAFF.

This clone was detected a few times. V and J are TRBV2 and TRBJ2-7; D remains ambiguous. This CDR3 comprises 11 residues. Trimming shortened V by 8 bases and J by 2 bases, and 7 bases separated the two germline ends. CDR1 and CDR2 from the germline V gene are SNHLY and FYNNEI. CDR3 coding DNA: TGTGCCAGCGCGATAGCCTACGAGCAGTACTTC. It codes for CASAIAYEQYF.

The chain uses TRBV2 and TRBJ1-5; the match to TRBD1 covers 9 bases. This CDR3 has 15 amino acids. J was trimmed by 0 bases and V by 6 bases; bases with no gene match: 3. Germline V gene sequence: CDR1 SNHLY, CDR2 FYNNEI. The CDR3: CASRRTGDSNQPQHF. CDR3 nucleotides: TGTGCCAGCAGACGGACAGGGGATAGCAATCAGCCCCAGCATTTT.

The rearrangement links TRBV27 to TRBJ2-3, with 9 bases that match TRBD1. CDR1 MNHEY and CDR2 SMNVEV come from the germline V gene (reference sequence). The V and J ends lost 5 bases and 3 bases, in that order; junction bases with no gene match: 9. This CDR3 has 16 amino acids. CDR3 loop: CASSPYGTGRTDTQYF. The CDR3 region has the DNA TGTGCCAGCAGTCCCTACGGGACAGGGAGGACAGATACGCAGTATTTT.

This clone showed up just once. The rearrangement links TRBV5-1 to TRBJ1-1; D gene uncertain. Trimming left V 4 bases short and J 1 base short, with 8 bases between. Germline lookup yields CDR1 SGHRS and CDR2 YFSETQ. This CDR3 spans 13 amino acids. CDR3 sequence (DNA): TGCGCCAGCAGCGCCTACAGGAACACTGAAGCTTTCTTT. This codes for CASSAYRNTEAFF. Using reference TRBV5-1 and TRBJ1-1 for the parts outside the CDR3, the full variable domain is KAGVTQTPRYLIKTRGQQVTLSCSPISGHRSVSWYQQTPGQGLQFLFEYFSETQRNKGNFPGRFSGRQFSNSRSEMNVSTLELGDSALYLCASSAYRNTEAFFGQGTRLTVV.

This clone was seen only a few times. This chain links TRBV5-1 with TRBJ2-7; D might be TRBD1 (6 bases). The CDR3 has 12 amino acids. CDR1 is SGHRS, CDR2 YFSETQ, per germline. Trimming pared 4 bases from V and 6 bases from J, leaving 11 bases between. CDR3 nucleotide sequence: TGCGCCAGCAGCGCAACAGGGAGCGAGCAGTACTTC. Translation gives CASSATGSEQYF.

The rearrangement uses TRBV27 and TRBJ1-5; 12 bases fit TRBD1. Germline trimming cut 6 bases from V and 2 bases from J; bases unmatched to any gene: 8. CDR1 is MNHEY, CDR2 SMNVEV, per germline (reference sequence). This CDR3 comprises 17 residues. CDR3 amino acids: CASSDGTGGLGNQPQHF. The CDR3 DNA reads TGTGCCAGCAGCGACGGGACAGGGGGCTTGGGCAATCAGCCCCAGCATTTT.

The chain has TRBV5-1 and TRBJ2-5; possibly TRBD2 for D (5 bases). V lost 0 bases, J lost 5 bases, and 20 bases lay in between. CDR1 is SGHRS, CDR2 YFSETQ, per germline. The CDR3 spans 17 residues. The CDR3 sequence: CASSLVQDRGWSETQYF. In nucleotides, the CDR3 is TGCGCCAGCAGCTTGGTTCAGGACCGAGGGTGGAGCGAGACCCAGTACTTC.

CDR3 DNA: TGCGCCAGCAGTGAGTCTGGGCAGGGGGCTGGTGGAGAGACCCAGTACTTC. Translated, it gives CASSESGQGAGGETQYF. This rearrangement joins TRBV10-2 to TRBJ2-5; 8 nucleotides match TRBD1. The V and J ends lost 0 bases and 4 bases, in that order; junction bases with no gene match: 10. There are 17 residues in the CDR3. Germline values: CDR1 WSHSY, CDR2 SAAADI.

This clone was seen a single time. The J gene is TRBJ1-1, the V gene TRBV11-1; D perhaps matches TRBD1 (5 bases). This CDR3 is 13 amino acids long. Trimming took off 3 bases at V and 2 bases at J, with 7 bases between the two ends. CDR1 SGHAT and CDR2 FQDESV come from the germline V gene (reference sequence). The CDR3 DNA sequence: TGTGCCAGCAGCTTTCAGGGAAACACTGAAGCTTTCTTT. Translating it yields CASSFQGNTEAFF. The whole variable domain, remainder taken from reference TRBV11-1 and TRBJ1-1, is EAEVAQSPRYKITEKSQAVAFWCDPISGHATLYWYRQILGQGPELLVQFQDESVVDDSQLPKDRFSAERLKGVDSTLKIQPAELGDSAMYLCASSFQGNTEAFFGQGTRLTVV.

CDR3 DNA sequence: TGTGCCAGCAGTCGGGACAGACTTAATGAAAAACTGTTTTTT. This codes for CASSRDRLNEKLFF. The V call is TRBV6-6, the J call TRBJ1-4; 7 nucleotides line up with TRBD1. This CDR3 has 14 residues. Per germline, CDR1 MNHNY and CDR2 SVGAGI (reference sequence). The V segment lost 5 bases and the J segment 4 bases; nucleotides outside the gene matches: 4.

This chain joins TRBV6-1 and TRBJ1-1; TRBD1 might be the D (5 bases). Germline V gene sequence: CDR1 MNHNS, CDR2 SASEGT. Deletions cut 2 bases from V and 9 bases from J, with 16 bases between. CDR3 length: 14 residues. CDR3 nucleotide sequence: TGTGCCAGCAGTGAATGGGGTACGGGGGGGAAAGCTTTCTTT. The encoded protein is CASSEWGTGGKAFF.

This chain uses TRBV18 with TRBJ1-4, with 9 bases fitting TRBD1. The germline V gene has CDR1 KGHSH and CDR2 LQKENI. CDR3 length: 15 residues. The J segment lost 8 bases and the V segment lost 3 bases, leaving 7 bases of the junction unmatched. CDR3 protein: CASSPRDRVMEKLFF. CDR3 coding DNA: TGTGCCAGCTCACCTCGGGACAGGGTAATGGAAAAACTGTTTTTT.

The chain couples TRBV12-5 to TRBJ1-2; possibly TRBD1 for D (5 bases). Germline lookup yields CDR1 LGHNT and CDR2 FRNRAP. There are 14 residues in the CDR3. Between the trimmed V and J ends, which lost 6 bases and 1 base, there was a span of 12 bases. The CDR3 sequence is CASGPPTDNYGYTF. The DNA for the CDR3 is TGTGCTAGTGGACCCCCGACAGATAACTATGGCTACACCTTC.

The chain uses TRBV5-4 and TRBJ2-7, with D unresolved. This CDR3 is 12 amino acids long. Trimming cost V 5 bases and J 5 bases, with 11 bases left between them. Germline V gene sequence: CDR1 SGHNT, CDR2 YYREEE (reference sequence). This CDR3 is CASRALGHEQYF. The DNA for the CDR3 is TGTGCCAGCAGGGCTTTGGGCCACGAGCAGTACTTC.

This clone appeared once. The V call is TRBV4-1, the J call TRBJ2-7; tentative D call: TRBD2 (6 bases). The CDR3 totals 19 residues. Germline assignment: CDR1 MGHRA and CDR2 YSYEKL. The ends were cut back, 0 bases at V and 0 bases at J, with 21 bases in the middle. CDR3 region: CASSQEVWGGGANSYEQYF. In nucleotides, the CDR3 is TGCGCCAGCAGCCAAGAAGTATGGGGCGGCGGGGCAAACTCCTACGAGCAGTACTTC.

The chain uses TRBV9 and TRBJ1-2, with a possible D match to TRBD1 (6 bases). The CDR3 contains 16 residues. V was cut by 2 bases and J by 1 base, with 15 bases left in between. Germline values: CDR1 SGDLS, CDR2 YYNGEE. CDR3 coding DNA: TGTGCCAGCAGCGTGAACAGGGAAGGGATTAACTATGGCTACACCTTC. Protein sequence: CASSVNREGINYGYTF.

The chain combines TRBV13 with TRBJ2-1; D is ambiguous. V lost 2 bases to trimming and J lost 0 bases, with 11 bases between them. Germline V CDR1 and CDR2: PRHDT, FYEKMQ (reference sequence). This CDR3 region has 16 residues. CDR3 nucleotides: TGTGCCAGCAGCTTAACGCCCCCGGGCTCCTACAATGAGCAGTTCTTC. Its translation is CASSLTPPGSYNEQFF.

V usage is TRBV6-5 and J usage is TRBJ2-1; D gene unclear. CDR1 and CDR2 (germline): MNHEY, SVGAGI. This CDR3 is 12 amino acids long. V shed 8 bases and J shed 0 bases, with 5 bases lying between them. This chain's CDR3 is CASAGSYNEQFF. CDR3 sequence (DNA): TGTGCCAGCGCAGGCTCCTACAATGAGCAGTTCTTC.

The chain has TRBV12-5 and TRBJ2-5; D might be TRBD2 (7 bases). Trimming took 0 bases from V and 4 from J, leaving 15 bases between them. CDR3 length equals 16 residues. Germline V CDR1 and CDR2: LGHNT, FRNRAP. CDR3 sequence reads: CASGLVRGGGRETQYF. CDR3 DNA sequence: TGTGCTAGTGGTTTGGTACGCGGGGGCGGGAGAGAGACCCAGTACTTC.

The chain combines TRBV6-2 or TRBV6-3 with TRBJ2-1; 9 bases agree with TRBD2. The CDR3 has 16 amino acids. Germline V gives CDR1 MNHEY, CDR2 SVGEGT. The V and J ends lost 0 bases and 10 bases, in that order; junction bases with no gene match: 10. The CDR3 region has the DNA TGTGCCAGCAGTTACTCGAAGTACGGCGGGGGGGACGAGCAGTTCTTC. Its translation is CASSYSKYGGGDEQFF.

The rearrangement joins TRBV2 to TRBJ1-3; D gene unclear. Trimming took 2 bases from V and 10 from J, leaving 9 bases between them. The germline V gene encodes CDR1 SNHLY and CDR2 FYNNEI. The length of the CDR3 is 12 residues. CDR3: CASSETGSTIYF. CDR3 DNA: TGTGCCAGCAGTGAAACCGGGTCGACCATATATTTT.

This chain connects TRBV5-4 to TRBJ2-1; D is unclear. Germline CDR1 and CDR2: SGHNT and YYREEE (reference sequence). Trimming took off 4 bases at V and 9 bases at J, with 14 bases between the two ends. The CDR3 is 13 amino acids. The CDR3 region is CASSPNSPGEQFF. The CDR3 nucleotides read TGTGCCAGCAGCCCAAATAGCCCGGGTGAGCAGTTCTTC.

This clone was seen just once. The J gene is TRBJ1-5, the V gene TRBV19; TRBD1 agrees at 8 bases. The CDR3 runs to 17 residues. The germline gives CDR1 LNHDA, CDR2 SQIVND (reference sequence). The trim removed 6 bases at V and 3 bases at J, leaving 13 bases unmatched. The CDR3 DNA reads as TGTGCCAGTAGGACCCAAGGCGGGCAGGGGGCCAATCAGCCCCAGCATTTT. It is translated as CASRTQGGQGANQPQHF.

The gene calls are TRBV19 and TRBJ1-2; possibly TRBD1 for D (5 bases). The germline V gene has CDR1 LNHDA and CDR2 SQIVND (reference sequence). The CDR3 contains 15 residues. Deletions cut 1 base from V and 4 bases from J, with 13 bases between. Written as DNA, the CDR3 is TGTGCCAGTAGTATAGTTATAGGCGGGGCCTATGGCTACACCTTC. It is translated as CASSIVIGGAYGYTF.